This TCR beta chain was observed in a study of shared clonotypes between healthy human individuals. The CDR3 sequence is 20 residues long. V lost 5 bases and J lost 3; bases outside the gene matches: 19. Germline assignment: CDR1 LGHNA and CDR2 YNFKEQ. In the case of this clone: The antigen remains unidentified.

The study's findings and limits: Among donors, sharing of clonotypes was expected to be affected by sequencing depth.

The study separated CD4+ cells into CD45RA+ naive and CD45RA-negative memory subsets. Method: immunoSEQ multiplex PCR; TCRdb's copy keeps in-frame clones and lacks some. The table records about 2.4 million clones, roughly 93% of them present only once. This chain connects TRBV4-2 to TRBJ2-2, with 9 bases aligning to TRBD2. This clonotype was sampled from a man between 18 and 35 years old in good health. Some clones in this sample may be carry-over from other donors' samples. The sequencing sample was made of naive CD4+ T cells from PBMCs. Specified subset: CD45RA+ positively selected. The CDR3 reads CASSAGAGGPSFLYTGELFF. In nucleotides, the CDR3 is TGTGCCAGCAGCGCAGGGGCGGGAGGGCCGAGTTTTCTCTACACCGGGGAGCTGTTTTTT.